Sequencing of this T cell receptor (beta chain) was carried out in a study of shared clonotypes between healthy human individuals (TCRdb year 2020). Regarding the research as a whole: The cohort included three men and a couple of women between 18 and 49 years of age. To estimate repertoire size and how much clonotypes are shared between individuals, the study performed deep sequencing of blood TCR repertoires from about five healthy adults. Between about 0.8 and 9 billion PBMCs per donor were obtained by leukapheresis. For each donor, three plates each were used for CD4 naive and CD4 memory, two plates were used for CD8 naive, and one plate was used for CD8 memory. To increase sequencing depth and limit assay-specific biases, TCR repertoire library preparation and sequencing were carried out by different laboratories using diverse techniques. The study at large found these results: Compared with non-shared clonotypes, clonotypes shared by all four sorted-subset donors had higher generation probabilities. The genetic and exposure-history diversity represented was limited by the small number of donors. Incomplete sequencing was indicated by rarefaction of sorted-subset datasets, despite the large sequencing depth. Only blood was sampled, and tissue TCR repertoires likely differ from those in blood. Estimated clonotype richness was generally larger for naive than for memory subsets. Pairwise subsampling indicated that sequencing depth was expected to affect the degree of clonotype sharing among donors. Approximately 5% of naive CD4, around 4% of naive CD8, around 2.3% of memory CD4, and over 0.35% of memory CD8 clonotypes were shared across several donors.

Healthy HIV-negative adults with no recently reported acute infections or vaccinations were included as donors. Every donor was a Caucasian adult residing in Nashville, Tennessee, USA. Magnetic negative selection was used to enrich CD4+ T cells, after which naive cells were positively selected on CD45RA and the negative fraction became the memory subset. Blood was obtained by leukapheresis, after which PBMCs were separated by Ficoll-Histopaque density gradient centrifugation and cryopreserved in liquid nitrogen vapor phase. Purity and quantity of every magnetically sorted T cell population were checked by analytical flow cytometry. Each sorted fraction had its genomic DNA isolated and then quantified by UV absorbance on a Nanodrop 2000c. TCR CDR3 regions were amplified from genomic DNA by multiplex PCR using the deep immunoSEQ assay. Extracted genomic DNA from each cell subset was distributed evenly across all wells of several immunoSEQ 96-well plates, and each plate was treated as a replicate. For sorted subsets, each replicate PCR was loaded with 200 to 250 ng genomic DNA, equivalent to 25,000 to 35,000 T cell genomes. Purified libraries were measured with a Qubit 3.0 fluorometer, size-checked on a Bioanalyzer 2100, and measured again with the KAPA Library Quantification kit. A separate single-read 150-cycle Illumina NextSeq 550 flow cell was used to sequence each immunoSEQ 96-well plate. As for the authors' bioinformatics: Because only junctional sequences without quality scores were contained in the immunoSEQ output, filtering matching that applied to full-length reads could not be performed. To assign V/J genes and CDR3, sequences were annotated using PyIR, a Python wrapper for IgBLAST v1.9, with IMGT germline references. Reads with weak V/J assignments (E-value above 1e-6), missing CDR3, stop codons, out-of-frame junctions, or ambiguous translated residues were removed. V3J clonotypes were defined as sequences sharing an identical inferred V gene, J gene, and CDR3 amino acid sequence. Percentage overlap between repertoires was calculated by dividing the number of shared unique clonotypes by the size of the smaller repertoire. Three approaches were used to assess repertoire richness: RTK rarefaction, the Chao1 estimator, and Recon v2.1 estimates of unobserved clonotypes. Generation probabilities were computed with OLGA for all TCRbeta clonotypes obtained by the gDNA method from a few donors. This is the immuneACCESS table as TCRdb keeps it, with only in-frame sequences that have V and J called. A part of the clones is gone; compared with another copy, unresolved V genes explain less than half, and the rest is unexplained. The DNA gave D and trimming, while V, J and clone size come from that table. The sample table lists around 1,000,000 clones, 60% to 85% of them with a count of one. 0.7% to 0.95% of the sample belongs to the ten largest clones.

The V and J ends are trimmed by 6 bases and 6 bases, leaving 21 bases between them. The cysteine opens and the phenylalanine closes a CDR3 of 16 amino acids. Only the CDR3 region is kept as DNA, spanning 48 bases read in frame from base 1. Taken from the germline V gene, the CDR1 and CDR2 loops are SGHRS and YFSETQ. Details on this clone: Its antigen has not been determined. The sample holds no much larger clone one base away, and base qualities are not on file.

The chain joins TRBV5-1 to TRBJ2-2; the D gene is perhaps TRBD2, on 6 matching bases. The clonotype comes from a young man in good health. Some clones in this sample may be carry-over from other donors' samples. The sequencing input was memory CD4+ T cells from PBMCs. The label giving this sample's cell subset or site can be read as: CD45RA-negative fraction. The DNA sequence reads TGCGCCAGCACCGGACCGGGCCTCGGAGGGTCCGGGGAGCTGTTTTTT. Its protein is CASTGPGLGGSGELFF. Reference TRBV5-1 and TRBJ2-2 proteins supply the regions before and after the CDR3; the full variable domain is: KAGVTQTPRYLIKTRGQQVTLSCSPISGHRSVSWYQQTPGQGLQFLFEYFSETQRNKGNFPGRFSGRQFSNSRSEMNVSTLELGDSALYLCASTGPGLGGSGELFFGEGSRLTVL.